This TCR beta chain came from a study of cytomegalovirus exposure and HLA in healthy donors. Overall study: Around 79 million unique TCRs, all from HLA-typed donors, were included in an early release of the data.

13 Jbeta primers and 60 Vbeta primers were used for the PCR. Assay: immunoSEQ multiplex PCR; the TCRdb copy retains only in-frame clones and omits some. The sample has about 62,000 clones; the top ten hold approximately 5.6%. In the case of this clone: The antigen is unknown.

Whole-study findings and limits: Upon later analysis, HLA-associated TCR beta chains proved more clonally expanded than other, equally common chains. DRB1 showed the most TCR associations and HLA-C the fewest in a later analysis, as rates varied by HLA locus.

With 7 bases removed from V and 0 bases from J, the gap between germline ends came to 15 bases. The CDR3 totals 15 residues. Samples came from healthy bone marrow donors. This sequence joins TRBV23-1 and TRBJ1-1; D is perhaps TRBD1 (6 bases). TRBV23-1 is marked as an open reading frame, function uncertain. The source of this sequence is a man aged 30 to 39 in good health and CMV-seropositive. The sequenced sample was PBMCs. CDR3 sequence (DNA): TGCGCCAGCATCCATCCAGGGGTCATGAACACTGAAGCTTTCTTT. It specifies CASIHPGVMNTEAFF.